One and the same sample provided the 26 T cell receptor beta chains below, sequenced in a study of blood T cell repertoires in COVID-19. Repertoires were generated with immunoSEQ multiplex PCR, while TCRdb's copy carries only in-frame clones and drops some. This sample carries some 250,000 clones, approximately 86% of them seen once, and the ten largest clones take about 2.9%. What was sequenced was peripheral blood. The receptors derive from a woman aged 30 to 39 who had recovered from COVID-19.

This clone has only a few counts. The chain joins TRBV19 to TRBJ2-1; TRBD2 matches 8 bases. V was pared by 3 bases and J by 6 bases, with 7 bases of the junction left unmatched. The CDR3 runs to 15 residues. The V gene's germline CDR1 is LNHDA and CDR2 SQIVND (reference sequence). The CDR3 bases are TGTGCCAGTAGTATTTTCGGGGGGGGTCGCAATGAGCAGTTCTTC. Translating it yields CASSIFGGGRNEQFF.

The genes are TRBV27 and TRBJ2-3; 9 bases line up with TRBD1. The germline CDR1 and CDR2 sequences are MNHEY and SMNVEV (reference sequence). This CDR3 comprises 18 residues. Trimming took 8 bases from V and 3 from J; bases not matched to a gene: 18. The chain's CDR3 is CASPKAVGGTGKTDTQYF. The CDR3 DNA reads TGTGCCAGCCCTAAGGCGGTGGGGGGGACAGGGAAAACAGATACGCAGTATTTT.

The chain couples TRBV5-1 to TRBJ1-4, with TRBD1 as a possible D gene (6 bases). The CDR3 runs to 14 residues. V was clipped by 5 bases and J by 6 bases, with 14 bases between them. Germline values: CDR1 SGHRS, CDR2 YFSETQ. CDR3 sequence: CASRPGQPDEKLFF. As DNA, the CDR3 is TGCGCCAGCAGACCCGGACAGCCGGATGAAAAACTGTTTTTT. Using reference TRBV5-1 and TRBJ1-4 for the parts outside the CDR3, the full variable domain is KAGVTQTPRYLIKTRGQQVTLSCSPISGHRSVSWYQQTPGQGLQFLFEYFSETQRNKGNFPGRFSGRQFSNSRSEMNVSTLELGDSALYLCASRPGQPDEKLFFGSGTQLSVL.

This rearrangement joins TRBV7-9 to TRBJ1-2; D is undetermined. V was clipped by 8 bases and J by 6 bases, with 16 bases between them. The CDR3 sequence is 13 residues long. The V gene's germline CDR1 is SEHNR and CDR2 FQNEAQ (reference sequence). In DNA, the CDR3 is TGTGCCAGCCGCCCCACCCAAGCAAATGGCTACACCTTC. Amino acid sequence: CASRPTQANGYTF.

The V gene is TRBV5-1, the J gene TRBJ2-3; 9 bases are shared with TRBD1. Trimming took 0 bases from V and 1 from J; bases not matched to a gene: 3. Germline V lookup: CDR1 SGHRS, CDR2 YFSETQ. There are 16 residues in the CDR3. Here the CDR3 reads CASSLATGGRTDTQYF. CDR3 coding DNA: TGCGCCAGCAGCTTGGCGACAGGGGGACGCACAGATACGCAGTATTTT.

The CDR3 is CASSGGLGEKLFF. Written as DNA, the CDR3 is TGTGCCAGCAGCGGCGGCCTCGGTGAAAAACTGTTTTTT. The chain links TRBV7-9 to TRBJ1-4; no firm D call. This CDR3 is 13 amino acids long. Per germline, CDR1 SEHNR and CDR2 FQNEAQ (reference sequence). Trimming took 5 bases from V and 7 from J, leaving 11 bases between them.

The rearrangement joins TRBV6-5 to TRBJ1-1; no clear D. The V gene lost 2 bases and the J gene lost 0 bases, with 4 bases spanning the gap. The CDR3 contains 13 residues. Looked up from germline, CDR1 is MNHEY and CDR2 is SVGAGI. This CDR3 reads CASSYRLNTEAFF. DNA of the CDR3: TGTGCCAGCAGTTACCGTTTGAACACTGAAGCTTTCTTT.

There are a few counts of this clone. The V call is TRBV15, the J call TRBJ1-4, with 11 bases fitting TRBD1. The CDR3 sequence is 14 residues long. CDR1 is LNHNV and CDR2 is YYDKDF in the germline V gene (reference sequence). V was pared by 5 bases and J by 7 bases, with 3 bases of the junction left unmatched. Here the CDR3 reads CATSGQGAGEKLFF. CDR3 DNA sequence: TGTGCCACCAGCGGACAGGGGGCCGGTGAAAAACTGTTTTTT.

The genes are TRBV5-4 and TRBJ1-1; D is perhaps TRBD1 (6 bases). Trimming removed 1 base from V and 1 base from J, with 8 bases in between. Germline values: CDR1 SGHNT, CDR2 YYREEE (reference sequence). The CDR3 contains 14 residues. The CDR3 coding sequence is TGTGCCAGCAGCTTGAGGGGGGGGAACACTGAAGCTTTCTTT. Its protein product is CASSLRGGNTEAFF.

For the CDR3, the DNA is TGTGCCAGCAGCGTAGTTCCCGGCAGGAACTATGGCTACACCTTC. As protein: CASSVVPGRNYGYTF. V gene TRBV9 combines with J gene TRBJ1-2; D gene uncertain. Germline CDR1 SGDLS, CDR2 YYNGEE. Between the trimmed V and J ends, which lost 0 bases and 2 bases, there was a span of 11 bases. CDR3 length: 15 residues.

Only one count was recorded for this clone. The chain employs TRBV5-4 and TRBJ2-7; possibly TRBD2 for D (5 bases). Per the germline V gene, CDR1 is SGHNT and CDR2 is YYREEE (reference sequence). The CDR3 contains 14 residues. Trimming shortened V by 5 bases and J by 0 bases, and 12 bases separated the two germline ends. The CDR3 region has the DNA TGTGCCAGCAGTTCCGGACTGCACTCCTACGAGCAGTACTTC. It yields the protein CASSSGLHSYEQYF.

V gene TRBV5-4 combines with J gene TRBJ2-5, with 9 bases identical to TRBD2. This CDR3 region has 14 residues. Germline CDR1 reads SGHNT; CDR2 reads YYREEE (reference sequence). V gave up 4 bases and J gave up 7 bases; unmatched junction bases: 8. The CDR3 here is CASSLETSGLTQYF. The CDR3 region has the DNA TGTGCCAGCAGCCTGGAGACTAGCGGCCTGACCCAGTACTTC.

The gene calls are TRBV10-3 and TRBJ1-5, with TRBD1 matching 7 bases. From germline, CDR1 is ENHRY and CDR2 SYGVKD. Unmatched junction bases numbered 11, after V lost 10 bases and J lost 5 bases. This CDR3 has 14 amino acids. The CDR3 nucleotides read TGTGCCAGCGGACAGGCCGAAGGTTATCAGCCCCAGCATTTT. The encoded protein is CASGQAEGYQPQHF.

V is TRBV7-7 and J is TRBJ1-5; 9 positions match TRBD1. Trimming removed 5 bases from V and 7 bases from J; junction bases left unmatched: 6. The V gene's germline CDR1 is SSHAT and CDR2 FNYEAQ (reference sequence). This CDR3 spans 14 amino acids. The CDR3 sequence is CASSLQGAGQPQHF. CDR3 DNA: TGTGCCAGCAGCCTACAGGGGGCCGGACAGCCCCAGCATTTT.

The chain has TRBV11-2 and TRBJ1-4; possibly TRBD1 for D (5 bases). From germline, CDR1 is SGHAT and CDR2 FQNNGV. The CDR3 covers 16 residues. Trimming shortened V by 5 bases and J by 8 bases, and 21 bases separated the two germline ends. The DNA of the CDR3 is TGTGCCAGCAGCCTCGGGGGAGGGGCATCATGGGAAAAACTGTTTTTT. Its translation: CASSLGGGASWEKLFF. Filled out from reference TRBV11-2 and TRBJ1-4, the complete variable domain reads EAGVAQSPRYKIIEKRQSVAFWCNPISGHATLYWYQQILGQGPKLLIQFQNNGVVDDSQLPKDRFSAERLKGVDSTLKIQPAKLEDSAVYLCASSLGGGASWEKLFFGSGTQLSVL.

This clone occurred once. The chain links TRBV3-1 (or the pseudogene TRBV3-2) to TRBJ2-1; TRBD2 is a possible D gene (5 bases). The V gene lost 0 bases and the J gene lost 2 bases, with 17 bases spanning the gap. The CDR3 is 18 residues long. In germline, CDR1 is LGHDT, CDR2 YNNKEL (reference sequence). This CDR3 reads CASSQDSRTRSPYNEQFF. DNA of the CDR3: TGTGCCAGCAGCCAAGATTCCCGTACTAGGAGTCCCTACAATGAGCAGTTCTTC.

This clone was detected once. The V call is TRBV10-2, the J call TRBJ2-7; TRBD1 matches at 8 bases. This CDR3 is 15 amino acids long. Germline V lookup: CDR1 WSHSY, CDR2 SAAADI. The V segment lost 3 bases and the J segment 4 bases; nucleotides outside the gene matches: 8. The CDR3 DNA is TGCGCCAGCAGTGAATTGGGGACAGGAGGGTACGAGCAGTACTTC. Translation gives CASSELGTGGYEQYF.

There are a few counts of this clone. V and J are TRBV7-2 and TRBJ1-1; 7 bases are a match to TRBD1. Germline V gives CDR1 SGHTA, CDR2 FQGNSA. Trimming took 5 bases from V and 2 from J; bases not matched to a gene: 8. This CDR3 contains 15 residues. The CDR3 protein is CASSLRQGGNTEAFF. The DNA for the CDR3 is TGTGCCAGCAGCCTGCGACAGGGAGGTAACACTGAAGCTTTCTTT. The whole variable domain, filled in from reference TRBV7-2 and TRBJ1-1, reads GAGVSQSPSNKVTEKGKDVELRCDPISGHTALYWYRQSLGQGLEFLIYFQGNSAPDKSGLPSDRFSAERTGGSVSTLTIQRTQQEDSAVYLCASSLRQGGNTEAFFGQGTRLTVV.

The gene calls are TRBV9 and TRBJ2-3, with D possibly matching TRBD2 (5 bases). CDR1 is SGDLS, CDR2 YYNGEE, per germline. V was pared by 2 bases and J by 0 bases, with 10 bases between. The CDR3 totals 15 residues. This CDR3 reads CASSVIGVSTDTQYF. CDR3 bases: TGTGCCAGCAGCGTCATCGGGGTTAGCACAGATACGCAGTATTTT.

This chain joins TRBV20-1 and TRBJ2-1; D is undetermined. Looked up from germline, CDR1 is DFQATT and CDR2 is SNEGSKA (reference sequence). V lost 6 bases and J lost 4, with 7 bases in between. There are 11 residues in the CDR3. This CDR3 is CSAHEYNEQFF. The CDR3 bases are TGCAGTGCCCACGAGTACAATGAGCAGTTCTTC.

The V and J genes are TRBV11-2 and TRBJ2-7, with 10 bases matching TRBD2. The junction had 2 bases not matched to a gene; V was cut back by 1 base and J by 5 bases. Germline V gene lookup returns CDR1 SGHAT and CDR2 FQNNGV. The CDR3 consists of 14 residues. CDR3 region: CASSLGTSGNEQYF. DNA of the CDR3: TGTGCCAGCAGCTTAGGGACTAGCGGCAACGAGCAGTACTTC.

The chain combines TRBV19 with TRBJ2-1; TRBD2 might be the D (6 bases). CDR3 length: 15 amino acids. Germline V gene data show CDR1 as LNHDA and CDR2 as SQIVND (reference sequence). V lost 2 bases and J lost 5, with 13 bases in between. The CDR3 loop reads CASSITSGLNNEQFF. DNA of the CDR3: TGTGCCAGTAGTATAACATCGGGACTCAACAATGAGCAGTTCTTC.

The rearrangement joins TRBV5-1 to TRBJ2-3; 11 positions match TRBD1. In germline, CDR1 is SGHRS, CDR2 YFSETQ. CDR3 length equals 14 residues. The junction had 7 bases not matched to a gene; V was cut back by 7 bases and J by 6 bases. CDR3 in amino acids: CASQRTGGLDTQYF. CDR3 DNA sequence: TGCGCCAGCCAGCGGACAGGGGGCTTGGATACGCAGTATTTT.

The rearrangement links TRBV5-5 to TRBJ2-7; the D is unclear. V was cut by 5 bases and J by 0 bases, with 9 bases left in between. Germline V gene data show CDR1 as SGHKS and CDR2 as YYEKEE (reference sequence). The CDR3 covers 13 residues. The CDR3 DNA is TGTGCCAGCAGTTGGGCAGGCTCCTACGAGCAGTACTTC. Translating gives CASSWAGSYEQYF. The full variable domain, completed using reference TRBV5-5 and TRBJ2-7, is DAGVTQSPTHLIKTRGQQVTLRCSPISGHKSVSWYQQVLGQGPQFIFQYYEKEERGRGNFPDRFSARQFPNYSSELNVNALLLGDSALYLCASSWAGSYEQYFGPGTRLTVT.

V is TRBV5-1 and J is TRBJ2-3; no reliable D call. CDR1 SGHRS and CDR2 YFSETQ come from the germline V gene. The CDR3 covers 14 residues. Deletions cut 2 bases from V and 0 bases from J, with 7 bases between. CDR3 nucleotides: TGCGCCAGCAGCTTTGGTAGCAGCACAGATACGCAGTATTTT. Residues: CASSFGSSTDTQYF.

The rearrangement uses TRBV6-6 and TRBJ2-3; maybe TRBD1 (6 bases). In germline, CDR1 is MNHNY, CDR2 SVGAGI (reference sequence). Between the trimmed V and J ends, which lost 6 bases and 7 bases, there was a span of 14 bases. The CDR3 length is 13 residues. CDR3 residues: CASRPTRGNTQYF. The CDR3 nucleotides read TGTGCCAGCAGACCCACCAGGGGTAATACGCAGTATTTT.